This passage covers 30 T cell receptor beta chains from one sample sequenced in a study of T cell responses to AZD1222 COVID-19 vaccine. Some clones are missing from TCRdb's copy, which holds only in-frame ones; the method was immunoSEQ multiplex PCR. The sample holds 66,000 or so clones; 79% are singletons and the top ten take approximately 23%. Specimen: peripheral blood, collected on day 0 of MenACWY control vaccination. The receptors shown here come from an adult in good health.

The genes are TRBV7-6 and TRBJ2-5; D call uncertain. The CDR3 extends over 14 amino acids. Deletions cut 2 bases from V and 2 bases from J, with 9 bases between. CDR1 and CDR2 (germline): SGHVS, FNYEAQ. Here the CDR3 reads CASSLRYEQETQYF. The CDR3 bases are TGTGCCAGCAGCTTACGATACGAACAAGAGACCCAGTACTTC.

CDR3 bases: TGTGCCAGCAGCTTACCTCAGGGAGAGCAGTACTTC. Translated: CASSLPQGEQYF. V and J are TRBV7-6 and TRBJ2-7, with D possibly TRBD1 on 5 matching bases. Germline V CDR1 and CDR2: SGHVS, FNYEAQ. The CDR3 consists of 12 residues. Trimming removed 2 bases at V and 7 bases at J, with 9 bases between.

The gene calls are TRBV30 and TRBJ1-1, with D maybe TRBD1 (6 bases). The V end lost 4 bases, the J end lost 6 bases, and 15 bases lay between the germline ends. CDR3 length equals 13 residues. Germline values: CDR1 GTSNPN, CDR2 SVGIG (reference sequence). The CDR3 nucleotides read TGTGCCTGGATCGGGACACCAGTATCTGAAGCTTTCTTT. Translating it yields CAWIGTPVSEAFF.

The chain carries TRBV4-1 and TRBJ2-1; 8 positions match TRBD2. From germline, CDR1 is MGHRA and CDR2 YSYEKL. With 0 bases clipped from V and 3 bases from J, the junction kept 4 bases outside the gene matches. The CDR3 loop spans 16 amino acids. CDR3: CASSQEAGGYYNEQFF. The CDR3 DNA follows: TGCGCCAGCAGCCAAGAGGCGGGGGGTTACTACAATGAGCAGTTCTTC.

This clone was seen more than once but under ten times. This chain connects TRBV4-2 to TRBJ2-7, with D maybe TRBD2 (6 bases). From germline, CDR1 is LGHNA and CDR2 YNFKEQ. V lost 1 base and J 2 bases, leaving 9 bases between the germline ends. The CDR3 loop spans 14 amino acids. The CDR3: CASSQGSGTYEQYF. DNA for the CDR3: TGTGCCAGCAGCCAAGGTAGCGGAACCTACGAGCAGTACTTC.

V is TRBV7-2 and J is TRBJ2-2, with 7 bases lining up with TRBD2. The CDR3 length is 17 residues. V dropped 1 base and J dropped 0; count of bases not matched to a gene: 5. Germline CDR1 reads SGHTA; CDR2 reads FQGNSA. CDR3 DNA: TGTGCCAGCAGCTTAGGTTTAGCGGGTACGAACACCGGGGAGCTGTTTTTT. Translating it yields CASSLGLAGTNTGELFF.

A few counts support this clone. DNA for the CDR3: TGTGCCAGCAGTCCCCGACAGGCGAACTATGGCTACACCTTC. Translation gives CASSPRQANYGYTF. This chain uses TRBV27 with TRBJ1-2, with D perhaps matching TRBD1 (6 bases). Deletions cut 5 bases from V and 2 bases from J, with 12 bases between. The CDR3 is 14 amino acids. Germline CDR1 reads MNHEY; CDR2 reads SMNVEV (reference sequence).

This clone is a singleton in its sample. The CDR3 bases are TGTGCCACCGGGGGGGGCTCGAACACCGGGGAGCTGTTTTTT. Translated: CATGGGSNTGELFF. The rearrangement links TRBV24-1 to TRBJ2-2; tentative D call: TRBD2 (7 bases). Trimming took 9 bases from V and 0 from J, leaving 10 bases between them. Germline loops: CDR1 KGHDR, CDR2 SFDVKD. The length of the CDR3 is 14 residues.

The chain uses TRBV2 and TRBJ1-6, with 10 bases matching TRBD1. Germline V gene sequence: CDR1 SNHLY, CDR2 FYNNEI. The CDR3 is 13 residues long. V shed 9 bases and J 7 bases; nucleotides not matched to a gene: 3. CDR3 protein: CASQDRGNSPLHF. DNA of the CDR3: TGTGCCAGTCAGGACAGGGGGAATTCACCCCTCCACTTT. The full variable domain, rest sourced from reference TRBV2 and TRBJ1-6, is EPEVTQTPSHQVTQMGQEVILRCVPISNHLYFYWYRQILGQKVEFLVSFYNNEISEKSEIFDDQFSVERPDGSNFTLKIRSTKLEDSAMYFCASQDRGNSPLHFGNGTRLTVT.

V is TRBV30 and J is TRBJ2-7; TRBD1 matches at 8 bases. Germline V gene data show CDR1 as GTSNPN and CDR2 as SVGIG (reference sequence). The V and J ends lost 0 bases and 5 bases, in that order; junction bases with no gene match: 6. The CDR3 is 14 amino acids. The CDR3 region has the DNA TGTGCCTGGAGTGTACTGGGGACAGGAAACGAGCAGTACTTC. Translated, it gives CAWSVLGTGNEQYF.

This clone was seen a handful of times. The DNA for the CDR3 is TGCGCCAGCAGCTCGGACAGGGTGGCGGTCACCGGGGAGCTGTTTTTT. Its translation is CASSSDRVAVTGELFF. The chain links TRBV5-1 to TRBJ2-2, with TRBD1 matching 8 bases. This CDR3 comprises 16 residues. CDR1 is SGHRS, CDR2 YFSETQ, per germline. The V segment lost 3 bases and the J segment 4 bases; nucleotides outside the gene matches: 8.

The CDR3, as DNA: TGTGCCAGCAGCTTAGTCCAGACCGGACTAGTCTCCTACAATGAGCAGTTCTTC. Protein sequence: CASSLVQTGLVSYNEQFF. V is TRBV7-9 and J is TRBJ2-1, with 7 bases matching TRBD2. Per germline, CDR1 SEHNR and CDR2 FQNEAQ (reference sequence). CDR3 size: 18 residues. With 1 base clipped from V and 0 bases from J, the junction kept 9 bases outside the gene matches.

The rearrangement links TRBV6-5 to TRBJ2-7; tentative D call: TRBD2 (5 bases). The V end was cut by 6 bases, the J end by 3 bases, with 12 bases between. The CDR3 has 13 residues. Germline values: CDR1 MNHEY, CDR2 SVGAGI. CDR3 sequence: CASSRGLDYEQYF. The CDR3 nucleotides are TGTGCCAGCAGCCGGGGTCTGGACTACGAGCAGTACTTC.

The CDR3 coding sequence is TGTGCCAGCAGCCTCGGGGCCATATACAATGAGCAGTTCTTC. Its translation is CASSLGAIYNEQFF. The V gene is TRBV7-9, the J gene TRBJ2-1, with D perhaps matching TRBD1 or TRBD2 (5 bases each). CDR3 length equals 14 residues. Germline V CDR1 and CDR2: SEHNR, FQNEAQ (reference sequence). Trimming took 5 bases from V and 4 from J, leaving 12 bases between them.

This clone was observed many times. The chain joins TRBV12-3 or TRBV12-4 to TRBJ1-5; D unresolved. This CDR3 is built from 11 residues. The V end lost 6 bases, the J end lost 11 bases, and 11 bases lay between the germline ends. CDR3 loop: CASSVTGAQHF. CDR3 nucleotide sequence: TGTGCCAGCAGCGTGACCGGGGCCCAGCATTTT.

J is TRBJ2-7 and V is TRBV6-1; 8 nucleotides agree with TRBD1. The CDR3 runs 16 residues. V was clipped by 2 bases and J by 2 bases; unmatched bases: 8. The germline gives CDR1 MNHNS, CDR2 SASEGT. The CDR3 here is CASSESTGVSTYEQYF. In nucleotides, the CDR3 is TGTGCCAGCAGTGAATCGACAGGGGTATCAACCTACGAGCAGTACTTC.

The chain has TRBV6-4 and TRBJ1-5, with D unclear. The CDR3 loop spans 17 amino acids. Trimming pared 8 bases from V and 3 bases from J, leaving 23 bases between. The V gene's germline CDR1 is MRHNA and CDR2 SNTAGT. CDR3 in amino acids: CASRRTDITYYNQPQHF. DNA of the CDR3: TGTGCCAGCCGTCGCACTGACATAACATACTACAATCAGCCCCAGCATTTT.

The chain employs TRBV9 and TRBJ1-4; D remains ambiguous. Germline CDR1 and CDR2: SGDLS and YYNGEE. V shed 0 bases and J shed 0 bases, with 12 bases lying between them. CDR3 length: 17 residues. The CDR3 region has the DNA TGTGCCAGCAGCGTAGGGCCAGACCCTGCAACTAATGAAAAACTGTTTTTT. Its translation is CASSVGPDPATNEKLFF. Full variable domain (missing parts from reference TRBV9 and TRBJ1-4): DSGVTQTPKHLITATGQRVTLRCSPRSGDLSVYWYQQSLDQGLQFLIQYYNGEERAKGNILERFSAQQFPDLHSELNLSSLELGDSALYFCASSVGPDPATNEKLFFGSGTQLSVL.

This clone has at least ten counts. The chain is built from TRBV3-1 (or the pseudogene TRBV3-2) and TRBJ2-2; TRBD1 aligns across 7 bases. With V trimmed by 6 bases and J by 2 bases, 12 bases remained unmatched. The CDR3 extends over 17 amino acids. Germline assignment: CDR1 LGHDT and CDR2 YNNKEL (reference sequence). CDR3 in DNA: TGTGCCAGCAGTCCGGAGTACAGGGGCCGAAACACCGGGGAGCTGTTTTTT. Translation gives CASSPEYRGRNTGELFF.

V is TRBV2 and J is TRBJ2-5; D is unresolved. From germline, CDR1 is SNHLY and CDR2 FYNNEI. The CDR3 runs 11 residues. V was pared by 6 bases and J by 6 bases, with 8 bases between. CDR3 region: CASSPSQTQYF. For the CDR3, the DNA is TGTGCCAGCAGCCCGAGCCAGACCCAGTACTTC.

This sequence joins TRBV27 and TRBJ2-2, with D hard to call. The germline gives CDR1 MNHEY, CDR2 SMNVEV (reference sequence). The CDR3 runs to 13 residues. The V end was cut by 3 bases, the J end by 5 bases, with 7 bases between. The CDR3 region has the DNA TGTGCCAGCAGTTTCCCCGGGACCGGGGAGCTGTTTTTT. Translating gives CASSFPGTGELFF.

The chain is built from TRBV18 and TRBJ1-1, with no clear D. The V end lost 2 bases, the J end lost 10 bases, and 17 bases lay between the germline ends. Germline CDR1 reads KGHSH; CDR2 reads LQKENI. The CDR3 totals 14 residues. The CDR3 nucleotides are TGTGCCAGCTCACCAAATGGGAGAACAGAACCAGCTTTCTTT. It codes for CASSPNGRTEPAFF.

This clone appeared a single time. V usage is TRBV24-1 and J usage is TRBJ2-1; 7 bases agree with TRBD1. J gave up 1 base and V 9 bases, and 14 bases lay outside the gene matches. This CDR3 is built from 17 residues. CDR1 and CDR2 from the germline V gene are KGHDR and SFDVKD. The DNA of the CDR3 is TGTGCCACCGTGACAGGGCTTGGGCATTGGTCCTACAATGAGCAGTTCTTC. The encoded protein is CATVTGLGHWSYNEQFF.

This chain links TRBV7-3 with TRBJ2-1, with D possibly being TRBD2 (6 bases). Trimming stripped 1 base from V and 10 bases from J, with 14 bases between. Per germline, CDR1 SGHTA and CDR2 FQGTGA. The CDR3 loop spans 14 amino acids. DNA for the CDR3: TGTGCCAGCAGCTTAAGTGGAGGGTCCGCAGAGCAGTTCTTC. Translating it yields CASSLSGGSAEQFF.

CDR3 residues: CASSVVRATDNSPLHF. CDR3 sequence (DNA): TGTGCCAGCAGTGTCGTCCGGGCTACCGATAATTCACCCCTCCACTTT. The chain carries TRBV2 and TRBJ1-6; no clear D gene. Germline V CDR1 and CDR2: SNHLY, FYNNEI. V was shortened by 4 bases and J by 5 bases, with 15 bases between the two germline ends. The CDR3 consists of 16 residues.

The gene calls are TRBV7-2 and TRBJ2-7; D is ambiguous. V lost 3 bases to trimming and J lost 2 bases, with 11 bases between them. This CDR3 has 14 amino acids. CDR1 and CDR2 from the germline V gene are SGHTA and FQGNSA. In nucleotides, the CDR3 is TGTGCCAGCAGCTTTCTGTACGGCACCTACGAGCAGTACTTC. Encoded protein: CASSFLYGTYEQYF.

The V and J genes are TRBV2 and TRBJ2-3; 8 nucleotides match TRBD1. Germline loops: CDR1 SNHLY, CDR2 FYNNEI. The V and J ends lost 3 bases and 0 bases, in that order; junction bases with no gene match: 2. The CDR3 spans 15 residues. CDR3 nucleotide sequence: TGTGCCAGCAGTGAGACAGGGGCAAGCACAGATACGCAGTATTTT. This translates into CASSETGASTDTQYF. Full variable domain (remainder filled in from reference TRBV2 and TRBJ2-3): EPEVTQTPSHQVTQMGQEVILRCVPISNHLYFYWYRQILGQKVEFLVSFYNNEISEKSEIFDDQFSVERPDGSNFTLKIRSTKLEDSAMYFCASSETGASTDTQYFGPGTRLTVL.

The genes are TRBV2 and TRBJ1-1, with D uncertain. The CDR3 is 13 amino acids. V gave up 11 bases and J gave up 0 bases, with 13 bases separating them. Germline V lookup: CDR1 SNHLY, CDR2 FYNNEI. The CDR3 protein is CAGGRIVNTEAFF. CDR3 in DNA: TGTGCCGGTGGACGGATAGTGAACACTGAAGCTTTCTTT.

This sequence joins TRBV11-2 and TRBJ1-6; the D gene is possibly TRBD1 (6 bases). V lost 4 bases and J lost 4, with 14 bases in between. The CDR3 length is 16 residues. The V gene's germline CDR1 is SGHAT and CDR2 FQNNGV. CDR3 residues: CASSYQQGQYNSPLHF. The CDR3 DNA is TGTGCCAGCAGCTACCAACAGGGCCAGTATAATTCACCCCTCCACTTT.

V usage is TRBV19 and J usage is TRBJ1-2; perhaps TRBD1 as D (6 bases). Germline CDR1 is LNHDA and CDR2 is SQIVND (reference sequence). V shed 7 bases and J shed 5 bases, with 14 bases lying between them. The CDR3 has 13 amino acids. The chain's CDR3 is CASTPTGTYGYTF. The CDR3, as DNA: TGTGCCAGTACCCCGACAGGTACTTATGGCTACACCTTC.